Given below is one TCR beta chain in context. As yet, its antigen is unknown. The use of a sample-barcoded 5' primer and a J-beta primer mix characterized a second PCR of about 6 to 12 cycles. Each cDNA molecule was tagged by a template-switch adaptor that had 12 random nucleotides. TCRdb ran MiXCR on the 5' RACE reads and lists one entry per CDR3 protein. The profile shows about a million distinct CDR3 sequences, under 40% of them singletons. Approximately 9 milliliters was the volume of peripheral blood drawn from each donor. Total RNA, at least 5.5 micrograms per sample, came from PBMCs. The V end lost 4 bases, the J end lost 6 bases, and 6 bases lay between the germline ends. The CDR3 has 11 residues. CDR1 is LNHNV, CDR2 YYDKDF, per germline (reference sequence). The data were obtained in a study of blood T cells in healthy people across ages. Study-wide points: Diversity estimated from one million T cells was considered an underestimate.

This sequence joins TRBV15 and TRBJ1-2; D unresolved. The specimen sequenced was blood. This sequence was found in a young man in good health. DNA of the CDR3: TGTGCCACCAGCACCGAAGATGGCTACACCTTC. Translated: CATSTEDGYTF. Looking up the rest from reference TRBV15 and TRBJ1-2 gives the full variable domain: DAMVIQNPRYQVTQFGKPVTLSCSQTLNHNVMYWYQQKSSQAPKLLFHYYDKDFNNEADTPDNFQSRRPNTSFCFLDIRSPGLGDTAMYLCATSTEDGYTFGSGTRLTVV.